These 9 T cell receptor beta chains were sequenced from one sample in a study of shared clonotypes between healthy human individuals. As defined, naive CD8 cells were CD45RO-negative and positively selected for CCR7, with terminally differentiated effector memory CD45RA+ cells excluded. Sequenced by immunoSEQ multiplex PCR; TCRdb stores in-frame clones only, minus some. In the table there are roughly 2,000,000 clones, less than 95% of which are singletons. The sequencing input was naive CD8+ T cells sorted from blood. Every receptor here comes from a man between 18 and 35 years old in good health.

The rearrangement uses TRBV11-2 and TRBJ2-7; D is possibly TRBD2 (6 bases). CDR1 and CDR2 from the germline V gene are SGHAT and FQNNGV. This CDR3 spans 14 amino acids. The V end was cut by 0 bases, the J end by 4 bases, with 10 bases between. CDR3 in DNA: TGTGCCAGCAGCTTAGATGAGGGAGGATACGAGCAGTACTTC. Residues: CASSLDEGGYEQYF.

The V and J genes are TRBV14 and TRBJ2-3; D remains ambiguous. CDR1 and CDR2 from the germline V gene are SGHDN and FVKESK. V was pared by 2 bases and J by 2 bases, with 5 bases between. This CDR3 is built from 13 residues. The CDR3 reads CASSQYITDTQYF. In nucleotides, the CDR3 is TGTGCCAGCAGCCAATATATCACAGATACGCAGTATTTT.

The CDR3 sequence: CASSLGQGSNTGELFF. CDR3 coding DNA: TGTGCCAGCAGCTTGGGACAGGGGAGTAACACCGGGGAGCTGTTTTTT. V usage is TRBV5-4 and J usage is TRBJ2-2, with TRBD1 identical over 8 bases. CDR3 length: 16 residues. Germline V lookup: CDR1 SGHNT, CDR2 YYREEE (reference sequence). Trimming took 0 bases from V and 2 from J; bases not matched to a gene: 3.

The CDR3 here is CASSVGLAGESDTQYF. The CDR3 DNA is TGTGCCAGCAGCGTGGGACTAGCGGGAGAATCAGATACGCAGTATTTT. The J gene is TRBJ2-3, the V gene TRBV5-8; 14 bases map to TRBD2. Germline V gene data show CDR1 as SGHTS and CDR2 as YDEGEE. V lost 4 bases and J lost 4; bases outside the gene matches: 5. The CDR3 spans 16 residues.

The rearrangement links TRBV6-5 to TRBJ2-7; the match to TRBD2 covers 11 bases. V trimming: 6 bases; J trimming: 6 bases; junction bases outside the gene matches: 7. Germline lookup yields CDR1 MNHEY and CDR2 SVGAGI. This CDR3 is built from 14 residues. CDR3 region: CASSPTSGAPEQYF. As DNA, the CDR3 is TGTGCCAGCAGCCCGACTAGCGGGGCGCCCGAGCAGTACTTC.

V and J are TRBV6-5 and TRBJ1-2, with D possibly TRBD1 on 5 matching bases. The CDR3 totals 11 residues. V was cut by 7 bases and J by 8 bases, with 11 bases left in between. Germline assignment: CDR1 MNHEY and CDR2 SVGAGI. The CDR3 protein is CASTSGGGYTF. CDR3 nucleotide sequence: TGTGCCAGCACCTCCGGGGGGGGCTACACCTTC.

V is TRBV18 and J is TRBJ2-2; D not certain. The V and J ends lost 3 bases and 4 bases respectively, with 12 bases between them. The CDR3 length is 15 residues. Germline V gene data show CDR1 as KGHSH and CDR2 as LQKENI. The CDR3 protein is CASSPEDDGTGELFF. The CDR3 nucleotides read TGTGCCAGCTCACCCGAGGACGATGGCACCGGGGAGCTGTTTTTT.

The chain carries TRBV7-8 and TRBJ2-5; D is ambiguous. CDR3 size: 14 residues. Germline V lookup: CDR1 SGHVS, CDR2 FQNEAQ. Trimming shortened V by 1 base and J by 1 base, and 7 bases separated the two germline ends. CDR3 coding DNA: TGTGCCAGCAGCTTAGGGTGGCTCCAAGAGACCCAGTACTTC. It yields the protein CASSLGWLQETQYF.

The rearrangement joins TRBV28 to TRBJ1-5; 8 bases match TRBD1. CDR3 length: 12 amino acids. The germline V gene has CDR1 MDHEN and CDR2 SYDVKM. DNA for the CDR3: TGTGCTATAACACAGGGGGAAGGGCCCCAGCATTTT. Translated, it gives CAITQGEGPQHF.